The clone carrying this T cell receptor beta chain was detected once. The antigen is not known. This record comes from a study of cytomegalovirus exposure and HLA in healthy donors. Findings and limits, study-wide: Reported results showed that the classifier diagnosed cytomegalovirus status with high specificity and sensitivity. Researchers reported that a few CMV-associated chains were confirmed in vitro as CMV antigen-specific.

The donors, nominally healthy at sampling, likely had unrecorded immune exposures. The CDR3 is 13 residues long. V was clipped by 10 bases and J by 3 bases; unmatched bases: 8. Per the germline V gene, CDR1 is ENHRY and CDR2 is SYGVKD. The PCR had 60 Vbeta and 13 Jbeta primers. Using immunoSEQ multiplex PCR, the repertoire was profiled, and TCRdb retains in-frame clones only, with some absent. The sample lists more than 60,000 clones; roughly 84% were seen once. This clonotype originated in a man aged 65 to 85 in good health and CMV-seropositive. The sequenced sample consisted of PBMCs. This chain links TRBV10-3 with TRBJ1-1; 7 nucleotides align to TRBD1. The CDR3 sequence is CATTTGWDTEAFF. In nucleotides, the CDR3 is TGTGCCACCACGACAGGGTGGGACACTGAAGCTTTCTTT.